The T cell receptor (beta chain) under discussion was sequenced for a study of CD8 T cells in Susac syndrome. It was with random hexamers that 0.5 to 1 ug RNA was reverse transcribed. Amplification of TCR beta CDR3 used immunoSEQ multiplex PCR across 54 Vbeta and 13 Jbeta. One entry per CDR3 protein results from TCRdb running MiXCR on the immunoSEQ multiplex PCR reads. The data hold about 69,000 distinct CDR3 sequences, with around nine tenths observed a single time. V shed 5 bases, J shed 2 bases, and the junction held 21 bases outside the gene matches. The CDR3 loop spans 21 amino acids. Germline V gene data show CDR1 as LGHDT and CDR2 as YNNKEL (reference sequence).

This sequence joins TRBV3-1 and TRBJ2-1; 10 bases align to TRBD2. The origin of this receptor is a human donor with multiple sclerosis. Sequencing was performed on CD8+ T cells from PBMCs. CDR3 residues: CASSTNTLSSGSEATYNEQFF. For the CDR3, the DNA is TGTGCCAGCAGCACTAACACTTTGTCTAGCGGGAGCGAGGCTACCTACAATGAGCAGTTCTTC.